The sequence of this T cell receptor (beta chain) was determined in a study of T cells in women clearing cervical HPV infection. About the research overall: Controls gave blood once infection was undetectable; cases at lesion identification. HLA type could not be excluded as a confounder.

Germline V gene data show CDR1 as SGHDT and CDR2 as YYEEEE. V trimming: 3 bases; J trimming: 3 bases; junction bases outside the gene matches: 2. The CDR3 runs 14 residues. Regarding the study as a whole: CIN3+ cases had significantly higher TCR repertoire richness than controls, but evenness did not differ.

Each participant carried one incident cervical HPV16 infection only. Assay used: immunoSEQ multiplex PCR; TCRdb lists only in-frame clones, some missing. This sample's clone table lists just over 20,000 clones. To note about this clone: Its antigen is unknown. Read sequence stops 3 residues before the CDR3 end, and the germline J gene provides the missing end.

Sequenced sample: blood buffy coat. This TCR was sampled from a woman between 18 and 75 years old with a cervical HPV16 infection that either progressed to CIN3+ or cleared (not recorded which). The gene calls are TRBV5-6 and TRBJ2-1, with TRBD1 matching over 8 bases. CDR3 residues: CASSYGQGYNEQFF. The covered CDR3 bases are TGTGCCAGCAGCTATGGACAGGGCTACAATGAG.